Below, one T cell receptor (beta chain) is given with its context. Its specificity is unknown. This sample includes further DNA sequences coding for the same CDR3. The table came from immunoSEQ multiplex PCR; TCRdb's copy has only in-frame clones and leaves some out. The sample has approximately 17,000 clones, roughly 92% seen once. A marrow graft followed busulfan-fludarabine conditioning, with cyclophosphamide on days +3 and +4. The source of the sample is a study of T cells after posttransplantation cyclophosphamide. Overall study results and limits: Later post-transplant blood repertoires were often dominated by donor CD8+ memory clones. After PTCy, TRB diversity resembled that of CNI/methotrexate controls. TRB overlap between skin or GI tissue T cells and blood was limited.

Germline V gene sequence: CDR1 LNHDA, CDR2 SQIVND (reference sequence). V lost 5 bases, J lost 5 bases, and 3 bases stayed unmatched. This CDR3 has 14 amino acids. The material sequenced was CD4+ T cells sorted from blood, taken after allogeneic stem cell transplant with posttransplant cyclophosphamide. The chain is built from TRBV19 and TRBJ1-2, with 12 bases fitting TRBD1. The receptor was isolated from a male patient in his sixties or seventies who received an allogeneic stem cell transplant from a related donor and was CMV-positive. A share of the T cells may be of graft donor origin. The CDR3 DNA sequence: TGTGCCAGTAGTTTGGGACAGGGGGCTTATGGCTACACCTTC. Its protein is CASSLGQGAYGYTF.